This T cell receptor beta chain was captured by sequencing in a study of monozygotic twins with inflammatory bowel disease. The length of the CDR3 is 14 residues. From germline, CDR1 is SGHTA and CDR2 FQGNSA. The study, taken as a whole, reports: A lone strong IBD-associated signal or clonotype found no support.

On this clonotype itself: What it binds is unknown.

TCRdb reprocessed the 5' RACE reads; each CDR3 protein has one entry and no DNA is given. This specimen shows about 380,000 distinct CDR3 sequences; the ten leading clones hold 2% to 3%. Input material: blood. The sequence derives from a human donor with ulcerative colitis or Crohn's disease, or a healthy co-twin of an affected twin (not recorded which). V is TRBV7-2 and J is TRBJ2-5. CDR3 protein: CASSLGTVQETQYF.